The entry below gives a single T cell receptor beta chain sequence along with its context. What it binds is unknown. A junction boundary mismatches the germline segment, possibly from a read error. The sample comes from a study of T cell repertoires in aging, cancer and after chemotherapy. Turning to the study itself: Six age groups, ranging from 30 or younger to 70 or older, included the donors. Roughly 8.9 million TCR reads were in the whole dataset. General study results and limits: Compared with age-matched healthy donors, untreated hematological or solid cancer patients showed higher blood TCR clonality. Loss of evenness, beyond lost richness, contributed to age-related TCR diversity decline in cancer patients.

TRB rearrangements spanning V, D and J were amplified using mixed TRB-A/B primers. TCRdb re-called the multiplex PCR reads with MiXCR, one entry per CDR3 protein. In the table there are approximately 3,000 distinct CDR3 sequences, around 30% of which are singletons. TCR beta rearrangements were amplified from peripheral blood genomic DNA. Germline lookup yields CDR1 LGHNA and CDR2 YNFKEQ. There are 15 residues in the CDR3. This chain joins TRBV4-2 and TRBJ2-5; the D call may be TRBD1 or TRBD2 (5 bases each). Sequenced input: blood. The origin of this receptor is a human donor with a solid tumor. CDR3 region: CASSQDGTVQETQYF. The CDR3 DNA reads as TGCGCCAGCAGCCAAGACGGGACGGTGCAAGAGACCCAGTACTTC.